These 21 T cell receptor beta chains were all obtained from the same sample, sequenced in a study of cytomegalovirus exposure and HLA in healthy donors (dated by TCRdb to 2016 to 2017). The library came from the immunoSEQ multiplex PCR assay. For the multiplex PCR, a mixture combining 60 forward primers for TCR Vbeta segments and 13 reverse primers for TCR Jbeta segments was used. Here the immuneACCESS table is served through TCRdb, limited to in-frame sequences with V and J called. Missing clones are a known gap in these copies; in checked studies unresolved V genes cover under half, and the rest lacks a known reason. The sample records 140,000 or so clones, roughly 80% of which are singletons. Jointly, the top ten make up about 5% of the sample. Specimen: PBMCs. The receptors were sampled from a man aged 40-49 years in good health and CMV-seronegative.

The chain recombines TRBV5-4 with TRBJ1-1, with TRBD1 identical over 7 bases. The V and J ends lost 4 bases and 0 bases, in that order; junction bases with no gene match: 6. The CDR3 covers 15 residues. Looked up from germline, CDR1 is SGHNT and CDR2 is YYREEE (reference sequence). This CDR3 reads CASSPRTGVNTEAFF. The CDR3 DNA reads TGTGCCAGCAGCCCCCGGACAGGCGTGAACACTGAAGCTTTCTTT.

The CDR3 loop reads CASSANRGNNEKLFF. In DNA form, the CDR3 reads TGTGCCAGCAGCGCCAACAGGGGGAATAATGAAAAACTGTTTTTT. This chain joins TRBV7-2 and TRBJ1-4; 8 nucleotides line up with TRBD1. The V gene end was trimmed by 5 bases and the J gene end by 4 bases; junction bases not matched to a gene: 6. Germline V gene lookup returns CDR1 SGHTA and CDR2 FQGNSA. This CDR3 has 15 amino acids.

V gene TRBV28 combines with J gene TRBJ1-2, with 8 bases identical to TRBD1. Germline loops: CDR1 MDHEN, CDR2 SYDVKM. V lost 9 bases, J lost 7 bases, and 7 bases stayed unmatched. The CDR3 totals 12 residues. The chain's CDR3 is CASTQGASGYTF. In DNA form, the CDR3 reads TGTGCCAGTACCCAGGGGGCGAGTGGCTACACCTTC.

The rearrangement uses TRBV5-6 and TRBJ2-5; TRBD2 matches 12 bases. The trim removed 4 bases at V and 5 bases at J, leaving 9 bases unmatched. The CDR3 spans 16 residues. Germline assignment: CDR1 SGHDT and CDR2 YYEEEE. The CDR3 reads CASSATSGGPGETQYF. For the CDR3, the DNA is TGTGCCAGCAGCGCCACTAGCGGGGGGCCGGGGGAGACCCAGTACTTC.

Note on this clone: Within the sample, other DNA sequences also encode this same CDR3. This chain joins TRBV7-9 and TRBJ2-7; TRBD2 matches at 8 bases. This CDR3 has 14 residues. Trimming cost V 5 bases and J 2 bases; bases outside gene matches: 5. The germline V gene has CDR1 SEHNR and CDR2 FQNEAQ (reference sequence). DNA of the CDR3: TGTGCCAGCAGCCCTACGGGAGGGGCCTACGAGCAGTACTTC. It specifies CASSPTGGAYEQYF.

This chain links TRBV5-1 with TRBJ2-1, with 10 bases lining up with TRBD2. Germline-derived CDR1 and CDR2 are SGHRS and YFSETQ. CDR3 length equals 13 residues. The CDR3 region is CGSGSGGNNEQFF. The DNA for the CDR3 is TGCGGATCGGGTAGCGGGGGGAACAATGAGCAGTTCTTC.

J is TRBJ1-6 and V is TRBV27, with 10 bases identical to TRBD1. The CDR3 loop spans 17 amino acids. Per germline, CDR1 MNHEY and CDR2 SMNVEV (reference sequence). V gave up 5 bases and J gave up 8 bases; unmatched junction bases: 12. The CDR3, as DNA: TGTGCCAGCAGTCCCCGACAGGGGGCCGGCGCACATTCACCCCTCCACTTT. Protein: CASSPRQGAGAHSPLHF.

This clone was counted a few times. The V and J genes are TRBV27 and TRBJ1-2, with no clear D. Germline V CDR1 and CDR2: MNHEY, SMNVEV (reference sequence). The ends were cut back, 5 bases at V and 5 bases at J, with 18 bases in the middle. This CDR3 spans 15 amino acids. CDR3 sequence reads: CASSPRDQSTYGYTF. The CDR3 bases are TGTGCCAGCAGTCCACGGGATCAGTCGACTTATGGCTACACCTTC.

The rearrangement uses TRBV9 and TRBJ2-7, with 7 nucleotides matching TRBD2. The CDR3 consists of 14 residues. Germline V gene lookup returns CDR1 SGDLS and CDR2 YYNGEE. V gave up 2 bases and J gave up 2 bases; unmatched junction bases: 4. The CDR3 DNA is TGTGCCAGCAGCGTGGCTAGCGGAACCTACGAGCAGTACTTC. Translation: CASSVASGTYEQYF.

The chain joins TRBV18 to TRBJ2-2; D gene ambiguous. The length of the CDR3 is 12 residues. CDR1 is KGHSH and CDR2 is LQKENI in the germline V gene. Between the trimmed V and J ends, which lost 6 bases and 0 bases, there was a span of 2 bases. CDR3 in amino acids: CASSTNTGELFF. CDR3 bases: TGTGCCAGCTCCACGAACACCGGGGAGCTGTTTTTT.

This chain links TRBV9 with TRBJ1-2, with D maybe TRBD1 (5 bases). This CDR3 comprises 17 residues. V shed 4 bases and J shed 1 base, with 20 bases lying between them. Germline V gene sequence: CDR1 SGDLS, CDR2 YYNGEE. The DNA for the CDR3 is TGTGCCAGCAGCACCACGTTCGGGGGAGGGGTTAACTATGGCTACACCTTC. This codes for CASSTTFGGGVNYGYTF.

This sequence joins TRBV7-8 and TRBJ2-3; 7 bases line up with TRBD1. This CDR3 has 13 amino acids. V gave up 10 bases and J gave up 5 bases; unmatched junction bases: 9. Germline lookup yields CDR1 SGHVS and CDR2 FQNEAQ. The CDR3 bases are TGTGCCATCGTCACAGGGGATGAAGATACGCAGTATTTT. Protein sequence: CAIVTGDEDTQYF.

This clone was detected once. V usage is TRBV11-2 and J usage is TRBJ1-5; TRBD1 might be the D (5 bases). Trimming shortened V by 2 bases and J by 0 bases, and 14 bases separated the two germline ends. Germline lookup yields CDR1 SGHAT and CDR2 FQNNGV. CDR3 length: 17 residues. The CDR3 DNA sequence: TGTGCCAGCAGCTTATTATCCGCGGGGGGTAGCAATCAGCCCCAGCATTTT. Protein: CASSLLSAGGSNQPQHF.

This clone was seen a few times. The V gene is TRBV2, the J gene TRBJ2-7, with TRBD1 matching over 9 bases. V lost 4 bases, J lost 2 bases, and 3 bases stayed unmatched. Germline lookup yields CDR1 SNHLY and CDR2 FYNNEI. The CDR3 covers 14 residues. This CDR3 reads CASSVQGATYEQYF. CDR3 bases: TGTGCCAGCAGTGTACAGGGGGCGACCTACGAGCAGTACTTC. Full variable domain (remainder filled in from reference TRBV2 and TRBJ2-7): EPEVTQTPSHQVTQMGQEVILRCVPISNHLYFYWYRQILGQKVEFLVSFYNNEISEKSEIFDDQFSVERPDGSNFTLKIRSTKLEDSAMYFCASSVQGATYEQYFGPGTRLTVT.

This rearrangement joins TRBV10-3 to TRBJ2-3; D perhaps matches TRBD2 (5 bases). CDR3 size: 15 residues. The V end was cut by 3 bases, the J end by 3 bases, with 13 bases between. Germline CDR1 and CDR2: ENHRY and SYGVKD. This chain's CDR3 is CAISEPSSGTDTQYF. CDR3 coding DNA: TGTGCCATCAGTGAACCTAGCTCGGGGACAGATACGCAGTATTTT.

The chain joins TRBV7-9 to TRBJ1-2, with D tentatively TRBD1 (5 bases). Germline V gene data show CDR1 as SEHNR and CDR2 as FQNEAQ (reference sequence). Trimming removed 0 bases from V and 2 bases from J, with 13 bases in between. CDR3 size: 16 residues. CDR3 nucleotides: TGTGCCAGCAGCTTAGCGTCGGAGGGGAGGAACTATGGCTACACCTTC. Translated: CASSLASEGRNYGYTF.

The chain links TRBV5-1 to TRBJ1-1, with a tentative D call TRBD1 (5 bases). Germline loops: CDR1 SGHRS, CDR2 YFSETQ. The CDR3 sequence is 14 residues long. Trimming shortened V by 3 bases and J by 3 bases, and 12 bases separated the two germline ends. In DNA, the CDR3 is TGCGCCAGCAGCTGGGGGGAAGGTTACACTGAAGCTTTCTTT. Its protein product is CASSWGEGYTEAFF.

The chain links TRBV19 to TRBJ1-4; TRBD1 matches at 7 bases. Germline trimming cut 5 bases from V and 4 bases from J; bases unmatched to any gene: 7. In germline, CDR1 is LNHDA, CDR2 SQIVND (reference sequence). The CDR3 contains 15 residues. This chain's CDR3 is CASSLQDRLNEKLFF. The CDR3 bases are TGTGCCAGTAGTCTCCAGGACAGGCTTAATGAAAAACTGTTTTTT.

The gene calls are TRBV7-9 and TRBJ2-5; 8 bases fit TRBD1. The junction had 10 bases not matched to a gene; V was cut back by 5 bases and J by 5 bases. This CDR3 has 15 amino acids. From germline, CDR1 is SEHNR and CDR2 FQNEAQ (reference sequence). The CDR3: CASSTMDRVTETQYF. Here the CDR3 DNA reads TGTGCCAGCAGCACGATGGACAGGGTAACGGAGACCCAGTACTTC.

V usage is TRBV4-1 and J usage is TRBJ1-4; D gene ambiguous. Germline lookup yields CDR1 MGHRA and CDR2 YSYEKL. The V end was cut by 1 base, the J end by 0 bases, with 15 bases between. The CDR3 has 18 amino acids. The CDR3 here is CASSQVAEFRSTNEKLFF. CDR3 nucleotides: TGCGCCAGCAGCCAAGTTGCAGAATTTCGATCAACTAATGAAAAACTGTTTTTT.

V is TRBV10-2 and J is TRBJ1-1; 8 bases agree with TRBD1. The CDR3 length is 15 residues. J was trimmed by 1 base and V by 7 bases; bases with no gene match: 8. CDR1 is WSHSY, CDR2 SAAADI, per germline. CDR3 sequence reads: CASTRSGQENTEAFF. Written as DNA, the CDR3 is TGCGCCAGCACTCGTTCGGGACAGGAGAACACTGAAGCTTTCTTT.